This T cell receptor beta chain was sequenced in a study of blood T cell repertoires in COVID-19. About the research overall: The United States, Italy and Spain were the sources of the acute and convalescent COVID-19 samples. PBMCs, B-cell-depleted T cells, or T cells provided the cDNA or gDNA that made up the material.

This clone was seen only once. The length of the CDR3 is 14 residues. CDR1 SGHRS and CDR2 YFSETQ come from the germline V gene. V shed 2 bases and J 5 bases; nucleotides not matched to a gene: 5. Original processing notes: Reference gene primer amplification gave nucleated cell count estimates. Libraries were prepared by immunoSEQ multiplex PCR; TCRdb keeps only in-frame clonotypes and omits some of them. V, J and clone size were drawn from that table, and D and trimming were deduced from the DNA. The sample has tens of thousands of clones; 75% to 90% are singletons. This sequence joins TRBV5-1 and TRBJ2-5; 8 bases line up with TRBD2. This receptor was taken from a human donor in a cohort sampled during active COVID-19. Sequenced sample: peripheral blood. The CDR3 is CASSFGLAGETQYF. The CDR3 DNA follows: TGCGCCAGCAGCTTTGGGCTAGCGGGTGAGACCCAGTACTTC.